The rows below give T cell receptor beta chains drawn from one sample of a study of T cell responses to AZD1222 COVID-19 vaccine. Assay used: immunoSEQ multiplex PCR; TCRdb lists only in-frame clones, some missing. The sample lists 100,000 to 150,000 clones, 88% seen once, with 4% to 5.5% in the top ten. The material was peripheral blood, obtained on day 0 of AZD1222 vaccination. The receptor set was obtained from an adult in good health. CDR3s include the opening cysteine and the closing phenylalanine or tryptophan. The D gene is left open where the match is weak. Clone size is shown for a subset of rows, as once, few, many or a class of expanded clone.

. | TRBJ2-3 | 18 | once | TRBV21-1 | TGTGCCAGCAGCAAACAGGGACAGGGGATGGGTAGCACAGATACGCAGTATTTT | CASSKQGQGMGSTDTQYF
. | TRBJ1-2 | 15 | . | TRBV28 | TGTGCCAGCAGTTTAGGGTACACGCTGGGATATGGCTACACCTTC | CASSLGYTLGYGYTF
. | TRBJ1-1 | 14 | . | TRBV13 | TGTGCCAGCAGCTTAGTTAGGAAGGGCACTGAAGCTTTCTTT | CASSLVRKGTEAFF
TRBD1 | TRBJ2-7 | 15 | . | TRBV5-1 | TGCGCCAGCAGCCCGAAAGGGGGCGCGGGTCGCGAGCAGTACTTC | CASSPKGGAGREQYF
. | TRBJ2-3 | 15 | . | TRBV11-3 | TGTGCCAGCAGCTTAGGGCAGCGGACCTGGGATACGCAGTATTTT | CASSLGQRTWDTQYF
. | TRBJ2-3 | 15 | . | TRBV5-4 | TGTGCCAGCAGCGGGGGACTTATTAGGACAGATACGCAGTATTTT | CASSGGLIRTDTQYF
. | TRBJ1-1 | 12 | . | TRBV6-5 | TGTGCCAGCACAAGGGTGAGCACTGAAGCTTTCTTT | CASTRVSTEAFF
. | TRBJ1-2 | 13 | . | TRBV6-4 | TGTGCCAGCAGTGACCTGGGCCCCAATGGCTACACCTTC | CASSDLGPNGYTF
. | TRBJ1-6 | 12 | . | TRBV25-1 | TGTGCCAGCAGAAGGACGGGGGAATCCCTCCACTTT | CASRRTGESLHF
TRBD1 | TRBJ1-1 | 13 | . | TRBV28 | TGTGCCAGCAGTCATAACAGGGGGCCTGAAGCTTTCTTT | CASSHNRGPEAFF
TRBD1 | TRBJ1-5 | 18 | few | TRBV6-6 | TGTGCCAGCAGTCCCCGGACAGGGGGCGCGGGTAGCAATCAGCCCCAGCATTTT | CASSPRTGGAGSNQPQHF
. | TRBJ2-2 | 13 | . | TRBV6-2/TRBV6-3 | TGTGCCAGCAGTCCCCGTTCGACCGGGGAGCTGTTTTTT | CASSPRSTGELFF
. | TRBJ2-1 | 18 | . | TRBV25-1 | TGTGCCAGCAGTGAATCGATCGACCGGGTAGCGGTAAACAATGAGCAGTTCTTC | CASSESIDRVAVNNEQFF
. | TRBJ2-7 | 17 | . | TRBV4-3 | TGCGCCAGCAGCCAAGAGCATACGAGGGTGAGCTCCTACGAGCAGTACTTC | CASSQEHTRVSSYEQYF
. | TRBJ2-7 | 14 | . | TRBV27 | TGTGCCAGCACCGCGGAGGTTAATGGCTACGAGCAGTACTTC | CASTAEVNGYEQYF
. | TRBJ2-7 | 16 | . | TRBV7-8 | TGTGCCAGCACGGGGACCGGGACAACTGTGGGTTACGAGCAGTACTTC | CASTGTGTTVGYEQYF
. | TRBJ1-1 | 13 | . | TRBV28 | TGTGCCAGCAGTTTAGGTTGGAGGGGTGAAGCTTTCTTT | CASSLGWRGEAFF
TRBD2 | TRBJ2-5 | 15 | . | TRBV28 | TGTGCCAGCATTTCCTCCCGGGGGGACGCAGAGACCCAGTACTTC | CASISSRGDAETQYF
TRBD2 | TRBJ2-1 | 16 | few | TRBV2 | TGTGCCAGCACCTTTTCTAGCGGGGGCTCCTACAATGAGCAGTTCTTC | CASTFSSGGSYNEQFF
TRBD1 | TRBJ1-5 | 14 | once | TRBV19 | TGTGCCAGTAGTTTTGGGACAGCAAATCAGCCCCAGCATTTT | CASSFGTANQPQHF
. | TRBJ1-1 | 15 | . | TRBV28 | TGTGCCAGCAGTGCTACAGGGACCGGGAACACTGAAGCTTTCTTT | CASSATGTGNTEAFF
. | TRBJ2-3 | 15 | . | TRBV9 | TGTGCCAGCAGCGTAGACGGAGTTAGCACAGATACGCAGTATTTT | CASSVDGVSTDTQYF
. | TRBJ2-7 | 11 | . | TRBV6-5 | TGTGCCAGCACGGGGGAGAGCGAGCAGTACTTC | CASTGESEQYF